This TCR beta chain was sequenced in a study of post-analysis software for immune sequencing data. At the level of the study: Patients had relapsing-remitting, secondary progressive or progressive-relapsing multiple sclerosis; some lacked subtype. Broader study findings: Relative to controls, patients had 5 or 6 TRBV segments at higher frequency, with TRBV5-6, TRBV5-1 and TRBV20-1 among these. Compared with controls, patients showed significantly lower normalized Chao1 diversity. Samples sharing a preparation batch grouped tightly together when assessed by F measure.

As for this clonotype: Antigen unknown.

The V end was cut by 1 base, the J end by 4 bases, with 13 bases between. Per the germline V gene, CDR1 is DFQATT and CDR2 is SNEGSKA (reference sequence). The CDR3 length is 14 residues. Prepared libraries of TCR beta cDNA carried unique molecular identifiers. Out of roughly 0.95 to 11 million T cells, a few hundred thousand cDNA molecules were generated. TCRdb itself ran the PCR reads through MiXCR, one entry per CDR3 protein. The profile covers about 810,000 distinct CDR3 sequences, with around 50% appearing a single time and approximately 4.2% taken by the ten largest. The receptor comes from a girl aged 10-17 years with multiple sclerosis. Material for sequencing was blood. V gene TRBV20-1 combines with J gene TRBJ1-2, with D tentatively TRBD1 (5 bases). The CDR3 is CSARVYRDGYGYTF. The CDR3 DNA is TGCAGTGCTAGAGTCTACCGGGACGGCTATGGCTACACCTTC.